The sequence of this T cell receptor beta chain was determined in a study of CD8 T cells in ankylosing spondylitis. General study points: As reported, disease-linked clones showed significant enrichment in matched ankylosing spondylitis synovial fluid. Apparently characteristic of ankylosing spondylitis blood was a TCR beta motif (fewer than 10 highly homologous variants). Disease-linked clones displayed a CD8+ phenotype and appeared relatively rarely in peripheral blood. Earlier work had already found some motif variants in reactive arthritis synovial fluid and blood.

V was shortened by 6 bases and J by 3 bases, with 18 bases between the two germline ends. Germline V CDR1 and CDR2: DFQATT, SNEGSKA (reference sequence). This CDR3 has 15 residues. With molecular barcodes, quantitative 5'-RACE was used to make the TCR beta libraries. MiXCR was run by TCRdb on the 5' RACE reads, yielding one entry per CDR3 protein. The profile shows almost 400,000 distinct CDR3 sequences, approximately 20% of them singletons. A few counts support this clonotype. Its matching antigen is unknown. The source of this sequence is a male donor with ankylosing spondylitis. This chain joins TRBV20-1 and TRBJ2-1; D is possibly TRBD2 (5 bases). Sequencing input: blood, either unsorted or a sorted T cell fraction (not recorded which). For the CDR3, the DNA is TGCAGTGCCATTCCTAGCCCCTGGAACTACAATGAGCAGTTCTTC. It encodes CSAIPSPWNYNEQFF.